A selection of T cell receptor beta chains follows, all from one sample in a study of blood T cell repertoires in COVID-19. The repertoire was sequenced with immunoSEQ multiplex PCR; TCRdb's copy has only in-frame clones and lacks some. The sample has around 230,000 clones; approximately 88% are singletons. Sequencing used PBMCs or T cells enriched from blood (not recorded which). These receptor sequences come from a man aged 18 to 29 with acute COVID-19. Each CDR3 is given with its conserved first and last residue. A D gene is named only where the DNA matches it firmly. Part of the rows lack a size; the others show once, few, many or a class for expanded clones.

j_gene | v_gene | d_gene | abundance | CDR3nt | CDR3aa
TRBJ2-1 | TRBV25-1 | NA | once | TGTGCCAGCAGTGAATCCAATAGCGGTTCCTACAATGAGCAGTTCTTC | CASSESNSGSYNEQFF
TRBJ2-5 | TRBV18 | NA | once | TGTGCCAGCTCACCCCGGACTACCCAAGAGACCCAGTACTTC | CASSPRTTQETQYF
TRBJ2-3 | TRBV4-2 | NA | NA | TGTGCCAGCAGCCAAGAAGGCGGTGGATCAGATACGCAGTATTTT | CASSQEGGGSDTQYF
TRBJ1-4 | TRBV27 | NA | NA | TGTGCCAGCAGCCCGAGACAAGCAACTAATGAAAAACTGTTTTTT | CASSPRQATNEKLFF
TRBJ2-7 | TRBV5-6 | NA | NA | TGTGCCAGCAGCTTGGTTTCCAACTACGAGCAGTACTTC | CASSLVSNYEQYF
TRBJ2-7 | TRBV3-1/TRBV3-2 | NA | NA | TGTGCCAGCAGCCAATTCGGACAGAGGCCAAACGAGCAGTACTTC | CASSQFGQRPNEQYF
TRBJ1-2 | TRBV30 | NA | NA | TGTGCCTGGAGTCCCGGCGGAGGCTATGGCTACACCTTC | CAWSPGGGYGYTF
TRBJ1-5 | TRBV4-2 | TRBD1 | NA | TGTGCCAGCGCCAGACAGGGGGCGAATCAGCCCCAGCATTTT | CASARQGANQPQHF
TRBJ1-4 | TRBV3-1/TRBV3-2 | TRBD1 | once | TGTGCCAGCAGCCAAGTCGGGACAGCTGAAAAACTGTTTTTT | CASSQVGTAEKLFF
TRBJ1-5 | TRBV2 | TRBD1 | NA | TGTGCCACGTCCGGGACAGGGCTAAAAAATCAGCCCCAGCATTTT | CATSGTGLKNQPQHF
TRBJ2-1 | TRBV29-1 | TRBD2 | NA | TGCAGCGTCGGCGGGACTAGTGTGAATGAGCAGTTCTTC | CSVGGTSVNEQFF
TRBJ1-1 | TRBV24-1 | TRBD1 | NA | TGTGCCACCAGCGGACAGGGGCTAAACACTGAAGCTTTCTTT | CATSGQGLNTEAFF
TRBJ1-5 | TRBV7-8 | NA | NA | TGTGCCAGCAGCCTTCCCGGTGGCAATCAGCCCCAGCATTTT | CASSLPGGNQPQHF
TRBJ2-5 | TRBV7-2 | NA | NA | TGTGCCAGCAGCTTGAGGGTACAAGAGACCCAGTACTTC | CASSLRVQETQYF
TRBJ2-1 | TRBV7-6 | TRBD2 | once | TGTGCCAGCAGCTTAGACAGGACTAGCCTCTACAATGAGCAGTTCTTC | CASSLDRTSLYNEQFF
TRBJ2-7 | TRBV7-9 | NA | NA | TGTGCCAGCAGCTTAGCCCCAAACTACGAGCAGTACTTC | CASSLAPNYEQYF
TRBJ1-5 | TRBV10-3 | NA | NA | TGTGCCACCCGAGCATACGGTGCCGTCCAGCCCCAGCATTTT | CATRAYGAVQPQHF
TRBJ1-1 | TRBV10-3 | NA | NA | TGTGCCATCAGTGGGACTCCCGGCGTGAACACTGAAGCTTTCTTT | CAISGTPGVNTEAFF
TRBJ2-7 | TRBV29-1 | TRBD1 | NA | TGCAGCGTTTCGGGACAGGGCTCCTACGAGCAGTACTTC | CSVSGQGSYEQYF
TRBJ1-6 | TRBV7-2 | NA | NA | TGTGCCAGCAGCTCAGAGGGATTCTCCTATAATTCACCCCTCCACTTT | CASSSEGFSYNSPLHF
TRBJ2-7 | TRBV12-3/TRBV12-4 | NA | NA | TGTGCCAGCAGTTTTAGGGGGGGCTACGAGCAGTACTTC | CASSFRGGYEQYF
TRBJ2-5 | TRBV30 | NA | once | TGTGCCTGGAGCCCCGGGGTCCAAGAGACCCAGTACTTC | CAWSPGVQETQYF
TRBJ1-5 | TRBV4-1 | NA | once | TGCGCCAGCAGCCGAAGACAGGATAGCAATCAGCCCCAGCATTTT | CASSRRQDSNQPQHF
TRBJ2-5 | TRBV27 | NA | NA | TGTGCCAGCAGTGACCGGCGGGAAGGGACCCAGTACTTC | CASSDRREGTQYF
TRBJ2-2 | TRBV27 | NA | NA | TGTGCCAGCAGAACAGAACGGGGCGGGGAGCTGTTTTTT | CASRTERGGELFF
TRBJ1-5 | TRBV5-4 | NA | NA | TGTGCCAGCAGCTTCAGCTTATCCAGGGAAGGTGGCAATCAGCCCCAGCATTTT | CASSFSLSREGGNQPQHF
TRBJ1-2 | TRBV9 | NA | NA | TGTGCCAGCAGCGTAGTCCCGGGACACCCTAAGGAGGCCCTCATTTATGGCTACACCTTC | CASSVVPGHPKEALIYGYTF
TRBJ2-7 | TRBV6-5 | NA | NA | TGTGCCAGCAGTTACCCCCCTCGACACCCCATATACGAGCAGTACTTC | CASSYPPRHPIYEQYF
TRBJ2-1 | TRBV7-9 | TRBD2 | NA | TGTGCCAGCAGCTTTTCAGCGGGACCTGAGCAGTTCTTC | CASSFSAGPEQFF
TRBJ1-1 | TRBV5-1 | NA | NA | TGCGCCAGCAGCTTGGCCTACAGGGCAGGGAAGAGCACTGAAGCTTTCTTT | CASSLAYRAGKSTEAFF
TRBJ2-7 | TRBV28 | NA | NA | TGTGCCAGCAGTTTGTCCGGGTCCTCCTACGAGCAGTACTTC | CASSLSGSSYEQYF
TRBJ1-4 | TRBV3-1/TRBV3-2 | TRBD1 | NA | TGTGCCAGCAGCCACCCGGGAGGGGGCAACGAAAAACTGTTTTTT | CASSHPGGGNEKLFF
TRBJ2-7 | TRBV27 | NA | NA | TGTGCCAGCAGTTTATCGAAGGGGCCCTACGAGCAGTACTTC | CASSLSKGPYEQYF
TRBJ2-7 | TRBV13 | TRBD2 | NA | TGTGCCAGCAGCTTAGCGGGAGGGCGAAGGGACGAGCAGTACTTC | CASSLAGGRRDEQYF
TRBJ2-4 | TRBV30 | NA | NA | TGTGCCTGGAGTGGGCTAGAGGTTAACATTCAGTACTTC | CAWSGLEVNIQYF
TRBJ2-1 | TRBV5-1 | TRBD2 | once | TGCGCCAGCAGCACCCCGACTAGCGGGAGGGTTAAAAGGAGCTCCTACAATGAGCAGTTCTTC | CASSTPTSGRVKRSSYNEQFF
TRBJ2-5 | TRBV4-1 | NA | NA | TGCGCCAGCAGTGGGGGGGCTTGGGAGACCCAGTACTTC | CASSGGAWETQYF
TRBJ2-1 | TRBV11-3 | TRBD2 | few | TGTGCCAGCAGCTTCTCCCAACTAGCGGGGAATGAGCAGTTCTTC | CASSFSQLAGNEQFF
TRBJ1-6 | TRBV3-1/TRBV3-2 | NA | NA | TGTGCCAGCAGCCAAGATTCTCGCAGGTTACATTCACCCCTCCACTTT | CASSQDSRRLHSPLHF
TRBJ1-3 | TRBV11-2 | NA | NA | TGTGCCAGCACCCCTCGGAGGGGCCAAAACTCTGGAAACACCATATATTTT | CASTPRRGQNSGNTIYF
TRBJ1-2 | TRBV27 | NA | NA | TGTGCCAGCAGTCTAAATGGACCCGCTCCCAGGGACTATGGCTACACCTTC | CASSLNGPAPRDYGYTF
TRBJ2-7 | TRBV2 | TRBD1 | NA | TGTGCCAGCATGGAGGACAGGGCTACGGGAGAGCAGTACTTC | CASMEDRATGEQYF
TRBJ1-2 | TRBV27 | NA | NA | TGTGCCAGCAGTTTCGGGACTGGCTATGGCTACACCTTC | CASSFGTGYGYTF
TRBJ2-5 | TRBV10-1 | TRBD2 | NA | TGCGCCAGCAGTAAGGGCGGGGGTCGCGAGACCCAGTACTTC | CASSKGGGRETQYF
TRBJ1-2 | TRBV28 | TRBD1 | NA | TGTGCCAGCAGTTTTCAGGGGGCGGATGGCTACACCTTC | CASSFQGADGYTF
TRBJ1-2 | TRBV6-5 | NA | few | TGTGCCAGCAGTTCAGAACAGGCATCCAACTATGGCTACACCTTC | CASSSEQASNYGYTF
TRBJ2-1 | TRBV28 | TRBD2 | NA | TGTGCCAGCAGTCTCCCGGGACTAGGGGGTTCAGGGCAGTTCTTC | CASSLPGLGGSGQFF
TRBJ1-5 | TRBV19 | NA | few | TGTGCCAGTAGTATAGGGGAGGATCAGCCCCAGCATTTT | CASSIGEDQPQHF
TRBJ2-2 | TRBV9 | NA | NA | TGTGCCAGCAGCGTAAAGGGGGTAGGGGAGCTGTTTTTT | CASSVKGVGELFF
TRBJ1-1 | TRBV19 | NA | NA | TGTGCCAGTAGTATAGATTTTTACAGACTGAACACTGAAGCTTTCTTT | CASSIDFYRLNTEAFF
TRBJ2-5 | TRBV5-1 | NA | NA | TGCGCCAGCAGACAGGGCCCGGGGGAGACCCAGTACTTC | CASRQGPGETQYF
TRBJ2-1 | TRBV3-1/TRBV3-2 | TRBD2 | NA | TGTGCCAGCAGCCACGTCGGGACTAGCGGGAGCAATGAGCAGTTCTTC | CASSHVGTSGSNEQFF
TRBJ2-7 | TRBV28 | NA | NA | TGTGCCAGCAGTTCCCTTGGGGGGACCTACGAGCAGTACTTC | CASSSLGGTYEQYF
TRBJ2-5 | TRBV4-3 | NA | NA | TGCGCCAGCAGCCAAGATTTGGCCAAAGAGACCCAGTACTTC | CASSQDLAKETQYF
TRBJ2-7 | TRBV4-1 | NA | NA | TGCGCCAGCAGCCCCGGAGGGGGGGCCTACGAGCAGTACTTC | CASSPGGGAYEQYF
TRBJ2-1 | TRBV15 | NA | NA | TGTGCCACCAGCAGAGATTTAGGGGGCTCCTACAATGAGCAGTTCTTC | CATSRDLGGSYNEQFF
TRBJ2-4 | TRBV11-2 | TRBD2 | NA | TGTGCCAGCAGCCCTTTTTCTAGCGGGCTTACCAAAAACATTCAGTACTTC | CASSPFSSGLTKNIQYF
TRBJ2-3 | TRBV7-3 | NA | NA | TGTGCCAGCAGCTTGGCCTCGAGGACAGATACGCAGTATTTT | CASSLASRTDTQYF
TRBJ1-4 | TRBV7-6 | TRBD1 | NA | TGTGCCAGCAGCCTGACAGGGCGGGGAAATGAAAAACTGTTTTTT | CASSLTGRGNEKLFF
TRBJ1-2 | TRBV6-1 | NA | NA | TGTGCCAGCAGTGAAAGGGGCGACTATGGCTACACCTTC | CASSERGDYGYTF